This TCR beta chain appears in the sequencing data of a study of post-analysis software for immune sequencing data. Looking at the study overall: The cohort encompassed relapsing-remitting, secondary progressive and progressive-relapsing multiple sclerosis disease courses.

With regard to this clonotype: Its antigen is as yet unknown.

The germline CDR1 and CDR2 sequences are ENHRY and SYGVKD. J lost 11 bases, V lost 7 bases, and 14 bases had no gene match. This CDR3 has 14 residues. The TCR beta cDNA libraries contained unique molecular identifiers. TCRdb reprocessed the PCR reads via MiXCR and lists one record per CDR3 protein. The sample lists hundreds of thousands of distinct CDR3 sequences; around 50% were seen once. The study, taken as a whole, reports: F measure showed strong co-clustering of same-batch samples. Patients carried a handful of TRBV segments more frequently than controls did, and TRBV5-6, TRBV5-1 and TRBV20-1 were among them. Comparison with controls showed significantly lower normalized Chao1 diversity in multiple sclerosis patients.

J is TRBJ2-5 and V is TRBV10-3; the match to TRBD1 covers 9 bases. Sequencing was carried out using blood. The sequence came from a girl under 18 with multiple sclerosis. This chain's CDR3 is CAINRDRETREQYF. The CDR3 nucleotides read TGTGCCATCAACCGGGACAGGGAAACTAGAGAGCAGTACTTC.